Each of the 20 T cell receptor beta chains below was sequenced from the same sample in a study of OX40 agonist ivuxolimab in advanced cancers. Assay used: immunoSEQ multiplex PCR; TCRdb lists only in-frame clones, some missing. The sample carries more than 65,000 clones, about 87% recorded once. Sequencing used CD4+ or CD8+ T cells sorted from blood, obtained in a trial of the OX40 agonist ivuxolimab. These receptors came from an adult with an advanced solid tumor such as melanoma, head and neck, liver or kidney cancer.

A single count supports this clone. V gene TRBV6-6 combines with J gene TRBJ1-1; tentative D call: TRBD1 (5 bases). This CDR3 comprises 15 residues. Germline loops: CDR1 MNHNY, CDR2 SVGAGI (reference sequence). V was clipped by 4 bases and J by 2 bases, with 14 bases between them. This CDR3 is CASSSQGVDNTEAFF. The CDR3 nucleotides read TGTGCCAGCAGTTCTCAAGGGGTTGACAACACTGAAGCTTTCTTT.

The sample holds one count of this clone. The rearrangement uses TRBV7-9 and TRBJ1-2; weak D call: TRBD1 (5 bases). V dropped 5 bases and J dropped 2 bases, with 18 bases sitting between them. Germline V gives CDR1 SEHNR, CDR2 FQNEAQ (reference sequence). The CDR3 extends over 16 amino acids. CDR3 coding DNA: TGTGCCAGCAGCCAGGGTGTGGCCAGGGTGAACTATGGCTACACCTTC. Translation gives CASSQGVARVNYGYTF.

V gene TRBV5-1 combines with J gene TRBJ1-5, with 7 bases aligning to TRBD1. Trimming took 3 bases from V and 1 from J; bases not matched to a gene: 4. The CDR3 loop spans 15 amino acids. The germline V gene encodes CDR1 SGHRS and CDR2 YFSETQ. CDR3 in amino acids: CASSSGQLSNQPQHF. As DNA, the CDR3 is TGCGCCAGCAGCTCGGGACAGCTAAGCAATCAGCCCCAGCATTTT.

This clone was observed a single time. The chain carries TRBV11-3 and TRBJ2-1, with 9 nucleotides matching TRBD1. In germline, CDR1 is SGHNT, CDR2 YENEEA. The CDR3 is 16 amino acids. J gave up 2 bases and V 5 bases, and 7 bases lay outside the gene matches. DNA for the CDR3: TGTGCCAGCAGCCGATTCGGACAGGGGACCTACAATGAGCAGTTCTTC. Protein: CASSRFGQGTYNEQFF.

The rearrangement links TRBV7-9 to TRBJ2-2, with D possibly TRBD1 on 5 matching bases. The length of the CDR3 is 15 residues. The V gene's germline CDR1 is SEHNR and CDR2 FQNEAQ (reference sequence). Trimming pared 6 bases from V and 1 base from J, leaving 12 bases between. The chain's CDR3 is CASRFPGLNTGELFF. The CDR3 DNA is TGTGCCAGCAGATTCCCAGGGTTGAACACCGGGGAGCTGTTTTTT.

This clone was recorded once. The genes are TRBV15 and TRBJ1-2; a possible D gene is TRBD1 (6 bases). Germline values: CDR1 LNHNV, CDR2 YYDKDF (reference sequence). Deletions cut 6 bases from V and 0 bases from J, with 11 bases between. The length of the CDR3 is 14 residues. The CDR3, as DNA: TGTGCCACCAGTCGGGACACTGCTAACTATGGCTACACCTTC. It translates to CATSRDTANYGYTF.

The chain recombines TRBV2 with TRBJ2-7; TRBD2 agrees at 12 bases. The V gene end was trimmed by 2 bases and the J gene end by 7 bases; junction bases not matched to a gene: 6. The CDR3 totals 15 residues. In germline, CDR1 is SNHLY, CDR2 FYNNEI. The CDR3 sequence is CASSEQWTSGDEQYF. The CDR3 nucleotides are TGTGCCAGCAGTGAACAGTGGACTAGCGGGGATGAGCAGTACTTC. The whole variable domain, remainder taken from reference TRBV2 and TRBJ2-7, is EPEVTQTPSHQVTQMGQEVILRCVPISNHLYFYWYRQILGQKVEFLVSFYNNEISEKSEIFDDQFSVERPDGSNFTLKIRSTKLEDSAMYFCASSEQWTSGDEQYFGPGTRLTVT.

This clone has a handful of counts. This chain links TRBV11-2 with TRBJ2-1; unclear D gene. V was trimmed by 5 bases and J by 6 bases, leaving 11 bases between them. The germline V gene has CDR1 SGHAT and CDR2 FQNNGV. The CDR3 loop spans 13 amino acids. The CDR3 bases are TGTGCCAGCAGCACCGGCTTTGTCAATGAGCAGTTCTTC. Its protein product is CASSTGFVNEQFF.

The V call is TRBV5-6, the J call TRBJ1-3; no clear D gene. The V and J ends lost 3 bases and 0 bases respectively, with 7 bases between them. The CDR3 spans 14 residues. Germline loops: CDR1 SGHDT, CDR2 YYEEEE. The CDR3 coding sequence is TGTGCCAGCAGCTGGCGGTACTCTGGAAACACCATATATTTT. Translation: CASSWRYSGNTIYF. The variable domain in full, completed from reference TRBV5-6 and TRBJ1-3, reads DAGVTQSPTHLIKTRGQQVTLRCSPKSGHDTVSWYQQALGQGPQFIFQYYEEEERQRGNFPDRFSGHQFPNYSSELNVNALLLGDSALYLCASSWRYSGNTIYFGEGSWLTVV.

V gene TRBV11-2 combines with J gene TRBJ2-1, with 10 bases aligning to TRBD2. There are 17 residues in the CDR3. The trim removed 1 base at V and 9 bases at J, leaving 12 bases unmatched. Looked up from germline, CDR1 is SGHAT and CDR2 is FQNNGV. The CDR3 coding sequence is TGTGCCAGCAGCTTAGCCCTCCTAGCGGGAGTAGCTGGTGAGCAGTTCTTC. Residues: CASSLALLAGVAGEQFF.

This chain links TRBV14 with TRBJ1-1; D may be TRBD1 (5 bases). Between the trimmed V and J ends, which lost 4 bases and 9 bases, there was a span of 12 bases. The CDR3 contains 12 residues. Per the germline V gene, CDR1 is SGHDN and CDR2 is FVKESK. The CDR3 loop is CASSLRWGKAFF. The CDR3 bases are TGTGCCAGCAGCCTTCGGTGGGGGAAAGCTTTCTTT.

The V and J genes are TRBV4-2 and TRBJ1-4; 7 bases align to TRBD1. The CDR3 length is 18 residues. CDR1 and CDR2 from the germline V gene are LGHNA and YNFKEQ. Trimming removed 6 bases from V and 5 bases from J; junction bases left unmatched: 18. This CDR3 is CASSHEGNRGVRNEKLFF. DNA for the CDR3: TGTGCCAGCAGTCATGAGGGAAACAGGGGTGTGAGAAATGAAAAACTGTTTTTT.

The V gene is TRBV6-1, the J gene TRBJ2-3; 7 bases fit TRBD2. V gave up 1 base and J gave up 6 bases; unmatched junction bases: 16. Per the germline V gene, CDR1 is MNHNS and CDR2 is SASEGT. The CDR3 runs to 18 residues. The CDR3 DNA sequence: TGTGCCAGCAGTGAAGTCCACGTGCGGGGGAGTGGTGGGGATACGCAGTATTTT. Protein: CASSEVHVRGSGGDTQYF.

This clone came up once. CDR3: CASSRNRGTNEKLFF. In DNA, the CDR3 is TGTGCCAGCAGTCGTAATCGGGGGACTAATGAAAAACTGTTTTTT. The chain employs TRBV7-9 and TRBJ1-4; D may be TRBD1 (5 bases). The germline V and J ends were trimmed by 6 bases and 2 bases, with 13 bases remaining between them. Per the germline V gene, CDR1 is SEHNR and CDR2 is FQNEAQ (reference sequence). The CDR3 sequence is 15 residues long.

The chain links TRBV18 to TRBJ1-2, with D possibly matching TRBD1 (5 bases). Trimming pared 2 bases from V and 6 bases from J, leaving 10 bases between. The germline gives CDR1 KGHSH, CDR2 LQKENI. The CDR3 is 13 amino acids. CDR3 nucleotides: TGTGCCAGCTCACCAGGGGACGGGAATGGCTACACCTTC. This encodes CASSPGDGNGYTF. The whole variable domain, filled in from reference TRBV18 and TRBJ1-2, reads NAGVMQNPRHLVRRRGQEARLRCSPMKGHSHVYWYRQLPEEGLKFMVYLQKENIIDESGMPKERFSAEFPKEGPSILRIQQVVRGDSAAYFCASSPGDGNGYTFGSGTRLTVV.

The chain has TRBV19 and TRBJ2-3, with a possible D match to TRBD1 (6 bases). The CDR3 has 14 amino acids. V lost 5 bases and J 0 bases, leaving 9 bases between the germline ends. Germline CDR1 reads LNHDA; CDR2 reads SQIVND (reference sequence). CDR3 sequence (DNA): TGTGCCAGTAGTCGACAGGCCAGCACAGATACGCAGTATTTT. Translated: CASSRQASTDTQYF.

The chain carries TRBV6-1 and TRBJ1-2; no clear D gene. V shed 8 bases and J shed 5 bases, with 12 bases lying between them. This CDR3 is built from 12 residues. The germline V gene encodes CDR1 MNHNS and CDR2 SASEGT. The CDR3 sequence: CASSEGGYGYTF. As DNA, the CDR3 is TGTGCCAGCTCGGAAGGAGGGTATGGCTACACCTTC.

The CDR3 DNA reads TGTGCCAGCAGCTTGGTTTTGGGACAGGGGGGGAATGAGCAGTTCTTC. Its protein product is CASSLVLGQGGNEQFF. The rearrangement links TRBV5-6 to TRBJ2-1; 11 bases fit TRBD1. CDR3 length equals 16 residues. J lost 7 bases, V lost 0 bases, and 6 bases had no gene match. In germline, CDR1 is SGHDT, CDR2 YYEEEE.

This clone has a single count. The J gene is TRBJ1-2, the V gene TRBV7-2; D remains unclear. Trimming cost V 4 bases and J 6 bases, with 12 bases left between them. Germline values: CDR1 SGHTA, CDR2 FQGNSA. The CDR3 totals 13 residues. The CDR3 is CASSSGNYNGYTF. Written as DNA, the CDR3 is TGTGCCAGCAGCTCCGGGAATTACAATGGCTACACCTTC. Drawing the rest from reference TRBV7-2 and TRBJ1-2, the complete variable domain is GAGVSQSPSNKVTEKGKDVELRCDPISGHTALYWYRQSLGQGLEFLIYFQGNSAPDKSGLPSDRFSAERTGGSVSTLTIQRTQQEDSAVYLCASSSGNYNGYTFGSGTRLTVV.

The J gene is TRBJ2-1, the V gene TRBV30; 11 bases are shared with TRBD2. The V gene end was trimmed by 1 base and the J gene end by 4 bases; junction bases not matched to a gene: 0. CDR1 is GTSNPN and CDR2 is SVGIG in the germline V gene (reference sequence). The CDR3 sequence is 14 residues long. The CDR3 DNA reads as TGTGCCTGGAGTGGACTAGCGGGGTACAATGAGCAGTTCTTC. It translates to CAWSGLAGYNEQFF.